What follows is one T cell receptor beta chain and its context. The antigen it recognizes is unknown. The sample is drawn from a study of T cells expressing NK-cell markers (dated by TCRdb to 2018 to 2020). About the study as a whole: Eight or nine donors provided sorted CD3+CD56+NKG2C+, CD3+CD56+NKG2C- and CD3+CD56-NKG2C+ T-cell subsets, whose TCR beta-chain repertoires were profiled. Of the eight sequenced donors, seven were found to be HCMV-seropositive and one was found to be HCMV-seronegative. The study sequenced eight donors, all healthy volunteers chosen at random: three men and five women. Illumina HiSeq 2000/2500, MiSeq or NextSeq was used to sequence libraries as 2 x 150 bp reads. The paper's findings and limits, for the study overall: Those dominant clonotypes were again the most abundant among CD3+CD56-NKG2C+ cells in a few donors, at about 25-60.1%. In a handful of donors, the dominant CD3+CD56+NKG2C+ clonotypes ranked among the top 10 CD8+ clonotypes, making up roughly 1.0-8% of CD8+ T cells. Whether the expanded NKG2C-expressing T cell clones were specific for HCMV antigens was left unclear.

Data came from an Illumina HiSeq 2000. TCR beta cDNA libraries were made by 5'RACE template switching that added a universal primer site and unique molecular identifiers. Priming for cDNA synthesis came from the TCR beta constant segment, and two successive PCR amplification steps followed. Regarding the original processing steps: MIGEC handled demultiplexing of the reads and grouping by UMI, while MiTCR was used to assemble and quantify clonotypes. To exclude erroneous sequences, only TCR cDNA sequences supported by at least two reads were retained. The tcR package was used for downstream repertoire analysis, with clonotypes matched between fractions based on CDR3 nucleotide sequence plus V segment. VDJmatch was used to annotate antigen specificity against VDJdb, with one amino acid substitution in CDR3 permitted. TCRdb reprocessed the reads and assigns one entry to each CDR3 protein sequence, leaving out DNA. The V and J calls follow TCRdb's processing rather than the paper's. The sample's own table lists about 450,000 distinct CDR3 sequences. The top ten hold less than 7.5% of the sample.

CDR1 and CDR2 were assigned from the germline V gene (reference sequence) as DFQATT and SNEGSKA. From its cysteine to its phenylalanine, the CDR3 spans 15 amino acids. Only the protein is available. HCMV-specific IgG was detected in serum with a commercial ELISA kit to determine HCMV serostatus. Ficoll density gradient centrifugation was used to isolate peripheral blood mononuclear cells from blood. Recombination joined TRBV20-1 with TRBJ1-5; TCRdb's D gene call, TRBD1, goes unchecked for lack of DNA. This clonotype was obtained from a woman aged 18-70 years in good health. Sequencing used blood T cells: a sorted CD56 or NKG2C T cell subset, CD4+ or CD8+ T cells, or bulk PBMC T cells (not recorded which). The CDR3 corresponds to CSAERSQGSNQPQHF.